This TCR beta chain was sequenced for a study of cytomegalovirus exposure and HLA in healthy donors. Overall study: A prior study identified approximately 110 million unique TCR beta sequences from 200 million or so T cells.

The CDR3 has 16 amino acids. With V trimmed by 1 base and J by 4 bases, 2 bases remained unmatched. CDR1 SGHVS and CDR2 FNYEAQ come from the germline V gene. As for this clone: The antigen is not known.

Primers for the PCR totalled 60 Vbeta and 13 Jbeta. Measured with immunoSEQ multiplex PCR; TCRdb has only the in-frame clones, and not every one. The data contain 95,000 to 110,000 clones, about three quarters of them singletons. Study observations and caveats: TRBV6-2, TRBV6-3 and some other V segments were unresolvable in 87-base-pair reads.

Sequencing was done on a sample of PBMCs. The source of this sequence is a man aged 25-45 years in good health and CMV-seronegative. The V and J genes are TRBV7-6 and TRBJ2-4, with TRBD2 identical over 12 bases. In nucleotides, the CDR3 is TGTGCCAGCAGCTTAGGAGGGACTAGCGGGAAAAACATTCAGTACTTC. It encodes CASSLGGTSGKNIQYF.